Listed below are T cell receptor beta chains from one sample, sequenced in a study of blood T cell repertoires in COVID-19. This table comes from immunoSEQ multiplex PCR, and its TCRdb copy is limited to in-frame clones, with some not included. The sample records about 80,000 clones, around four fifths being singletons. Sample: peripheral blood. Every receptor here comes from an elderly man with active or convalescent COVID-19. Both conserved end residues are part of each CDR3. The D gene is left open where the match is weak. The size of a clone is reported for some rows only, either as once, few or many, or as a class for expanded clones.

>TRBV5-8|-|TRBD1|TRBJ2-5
TGTGCCAGCAGCTCCGGTGCCGGGACAGGGTTTTTGGAGACCCAGTACTTC
CASSSGAGTGFLETQYF
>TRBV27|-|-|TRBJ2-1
TGTGCCAGCAGTTTGGTCTATAGCACCTACAATGAGCAGTTCTTC
CASSLVYSTYNEQFF
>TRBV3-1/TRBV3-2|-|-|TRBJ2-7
TGTGCCAGCAGCCACGGAGGCGGATCCACCTACGAGCAGTACTTC
CASSHGGGSTYEQYF
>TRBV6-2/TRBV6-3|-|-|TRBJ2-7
TGTGCCAGCAGTTACCCGAGATACGACGGGAACTACGAGCAGTACTTC
CASSYPRYDGNYEQYF
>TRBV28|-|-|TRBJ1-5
TGTGCCAGCAGTTTAGCCCGACTTGGGTTTCAGCCCCAGCATTTT
CASSLARLGFQPQHF
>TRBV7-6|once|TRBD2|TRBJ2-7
TGTGCCAGCAGCACTGGGACTAGCGGGAGGTACGAGCAGTACTTC
CASSTGTSGRYEQYF
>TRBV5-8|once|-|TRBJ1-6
TGTGCCAGCAGCTTTCAGGGTTTTATTGATTCACCCCTCCACTTT
CASSFQGFIDSPLHF
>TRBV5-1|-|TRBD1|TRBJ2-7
TGCGCCAGCAGCTTCGATGACAGGGAAACCGAGCAGTACTTC
CASSFDDRETEQYF
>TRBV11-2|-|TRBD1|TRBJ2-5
TGTGCCAGCAGCACCCTGGGACAGGGATTCGGTGAGACCCAGTACTTC
CASSTLGQGFGETQYF
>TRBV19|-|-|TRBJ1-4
TGTGCCAGTAGTACCACAGAAGGAACTAATGAAAAACTGTTTTTT
CASSTTEGTNEKLFF
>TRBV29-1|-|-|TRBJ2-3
TGCAGCGCCCCACGCCAGGAAACAGATACGCAGTATTTT
CSAPRQETDTQYF
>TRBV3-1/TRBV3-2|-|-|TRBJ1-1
TGTGCCAGCAGCCGAATTACCACAGGGTCCGGGAACACTGAAGCTTTCTTT
CASSRITTGSGNTEAFF
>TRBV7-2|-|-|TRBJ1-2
TGTGCCAGCAGCTTAAACTCTCAGGGATCCTCTTATGGCTACACCTTC
CASSLNSQGSSYGYTF
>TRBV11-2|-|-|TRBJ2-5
TGTGCCAGCAGCTTATCCGACCAAGAGACCCAGTACTTC
CASSLSDQETQYF
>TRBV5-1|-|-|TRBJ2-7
TGCGCCAGCAGCTGGGGACAGACTAGCGTTAACGAGCAGTACTTC
CASSWGQTSVNEQYF
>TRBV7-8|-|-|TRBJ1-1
TGTGCCAGCAGCTTTCACCGACGGGGGGTATACCGGCTAGAAGCTTTCTTT
CASSFHRRGVYRLEAFF
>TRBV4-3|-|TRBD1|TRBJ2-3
TGCGCCAGCAGCCCGGGGACAGGGGGCGTAGATACGCAGTATTTT
CASSPGTGGVDTQYF
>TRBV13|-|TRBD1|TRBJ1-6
TGTGCCAGCAGCTTAGCCGACCCCTGGGACAGGGGGATTGTTGCACCCCTCCACTTT
CASSLADPWDRGIVAPLHF
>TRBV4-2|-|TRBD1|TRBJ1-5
TGTGCCAGCAGCCAAGAGGGACAGTATAGCAATCAGCCCCAGCATTTT
CASSQEGQYSNQPQHF
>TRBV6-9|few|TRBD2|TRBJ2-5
TGTGCCAGCGGGCTGCTATGGGGGGGATTGGAGACCCAGTACTTC
CASGLLWGGLETQYF
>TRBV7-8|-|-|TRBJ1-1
TGTGCCAGCAGCTTAACATTGAACACTGAAGCTTTCTTT
CASSLTLNTEAFF
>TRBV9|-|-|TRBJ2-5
TGTGCCAGCAGCCCTGACAGCCAAGAGACCCAGTACTTC
CASSPDSQETQYF
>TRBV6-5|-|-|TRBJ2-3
TGTGCCAGCGGTACCGAGACAGATACGCAGTATTTT
CASGTETDTQYF
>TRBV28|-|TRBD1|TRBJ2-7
TGTGCCAGCATCTCCTCCGGGACAGGGTATCGCGAGCAGTACTTC
CASISSGTGYREQYF
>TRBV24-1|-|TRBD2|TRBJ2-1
TGTGCCACCAGCGATAGCGGGGAGAGGTACAATGAGCAGTTCTTC
CATSDSGERYNEQFF
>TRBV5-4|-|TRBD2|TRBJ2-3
TGTGCCAGCAGCCGCCGGACTAGCGGGGGGGCAGATACGCAGTATTTT
CASSRRTSGGADTQYF
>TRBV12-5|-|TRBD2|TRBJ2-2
TGTGCTAGTGGTTTGGTTTTAGGGAGGGGAGTTAAGACCGGGGAGCTGTTTTTT
CASGLVLGRGVKTGELFF
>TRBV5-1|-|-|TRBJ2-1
TGCGCCAGCAGCTTCTCAGGCGGGATCAATGAGCAGTTCTTC
CASSFSGGINEQFF
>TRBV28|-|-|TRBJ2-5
TGTGCCAGCAGTTTAAGGGGGAGGGTTCCAGAGACCCAGTACTTC
CASSLRGRVPETQYF
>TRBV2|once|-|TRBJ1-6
TGTGCCAGCAGTGGTGGAGGATGGAATAATTCACCCCTCCACTTT
CASSGGGWNNSPLHF